This T cell receptor beta chain was captured by sequencing in a study of blood T cell repertoires in COVID-19. On the study more broadly: Sites across the United States, Italy and Spain contributed samples from acute and convalescent COVID-19. T cells, B-cell-depleted T cells, or PBMCs provided the cDNA or gDNA that served as material.

Original handling: Quantification of nucleated cells was approximated via reference gene primer amplification. The method was immunoSEQ multiplex PCR; TCRdb's version includes in-frame clones alone and lacks a portion of them. Clonal size and the V and J genes are those of that table, whereas D and trimming came from the DNA. The sample has some 43,000 clones, 65% to 85% seen once. Unmatched junction bases numbered 10, after V lost 4 bases and J lost 5 bases. Germline values: CDR1 SGHDN, CDR2 FVKESK. The length of the CDR3 is 16 residues. The chain employs TRBV14 and TRBJ2-5; 10 bases map to TRBD1. This clonotype was sampled from a man aged 40-49 years with active or convalescent COVID-19. The sample consisted of peripheral blood. The CDR3 DNA follows: TGTGCCAGCAGCCCAGGGACAGGGGCGTATCGGGAGACCCAGTACTTC. It codes for CASSPGTGAYRETQYF.